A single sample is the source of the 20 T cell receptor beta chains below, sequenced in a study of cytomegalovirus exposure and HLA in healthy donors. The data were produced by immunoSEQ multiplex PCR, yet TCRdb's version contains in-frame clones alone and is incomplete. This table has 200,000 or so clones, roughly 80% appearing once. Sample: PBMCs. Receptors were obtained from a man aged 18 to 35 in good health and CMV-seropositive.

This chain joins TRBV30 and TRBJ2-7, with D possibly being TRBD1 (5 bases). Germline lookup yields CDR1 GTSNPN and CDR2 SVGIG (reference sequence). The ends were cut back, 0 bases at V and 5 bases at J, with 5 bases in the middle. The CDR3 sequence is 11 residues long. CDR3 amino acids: CAWSVGDEQYF. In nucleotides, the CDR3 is TGTGCCTGGAGTGTAGGGGACGAGCAGTACTTC.

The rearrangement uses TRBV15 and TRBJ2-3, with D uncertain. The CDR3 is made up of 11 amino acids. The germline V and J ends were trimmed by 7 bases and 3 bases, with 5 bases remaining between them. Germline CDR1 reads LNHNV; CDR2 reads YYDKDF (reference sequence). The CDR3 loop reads CATMATDTQYF. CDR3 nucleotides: TGTGCCACCATGGCAACAGATACGCAGTATTTT.

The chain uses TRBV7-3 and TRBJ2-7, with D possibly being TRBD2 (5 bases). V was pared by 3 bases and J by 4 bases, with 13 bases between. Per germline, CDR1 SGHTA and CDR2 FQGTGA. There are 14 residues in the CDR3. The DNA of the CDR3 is TGTGCCAGCAGCTTCGGAGGTGAGGGATACGAGCAGTACTTC. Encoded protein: CASSFGGEGYEQYF.

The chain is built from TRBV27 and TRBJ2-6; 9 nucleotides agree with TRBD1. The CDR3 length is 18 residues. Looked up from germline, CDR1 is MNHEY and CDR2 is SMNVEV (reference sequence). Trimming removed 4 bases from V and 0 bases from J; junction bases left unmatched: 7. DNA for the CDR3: TGTGCCAGCAGTTCCGGGACAGGGTTTCCCTCTGGGGCCAACGTCCTGACTTTC. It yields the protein CASSSGTGFPSGANVLTF.

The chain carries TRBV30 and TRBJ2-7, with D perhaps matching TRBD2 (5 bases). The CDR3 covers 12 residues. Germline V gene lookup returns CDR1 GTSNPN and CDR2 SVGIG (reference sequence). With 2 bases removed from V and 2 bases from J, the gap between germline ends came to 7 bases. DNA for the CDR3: TGTGCCTGGAGTCAAGCGGCCTACGAGCAGTACTTC. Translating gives CAWSQAAYEQYF.

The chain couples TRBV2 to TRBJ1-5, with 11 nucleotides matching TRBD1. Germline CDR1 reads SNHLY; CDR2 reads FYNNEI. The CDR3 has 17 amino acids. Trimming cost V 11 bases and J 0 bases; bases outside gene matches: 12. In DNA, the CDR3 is TGTGCCGCCTCCCCGGGACAGGGGGGACATAGCAATCAGCCCCAGCATTTT. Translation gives CAASPGQGGHSNQPQHF.

For the CDR3, the DNA is TGTGCCAGCAGCTCCCAGCCGGGACTAGCGGGAGCCGGGGAGCTGTTTTTT. Encoded protein: CASSSQPGLAGAGELFF. The V and J genes are TRBV11-3 and TRBJ2-2; TRBD2 matches at 14 bases. Trimming cost V 4 bases and J 6 bases; bases outside gene matches: 7. The CDR3 consists of 17 residues. Per the germline V gene, CDR1 is SGHNT and CDR2 is YENEEA.

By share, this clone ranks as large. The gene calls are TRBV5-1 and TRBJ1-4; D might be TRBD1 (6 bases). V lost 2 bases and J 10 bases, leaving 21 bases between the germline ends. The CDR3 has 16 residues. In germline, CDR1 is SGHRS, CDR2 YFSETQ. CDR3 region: CASSLISSREGGKLFF. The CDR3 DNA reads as TGCGCCAGCAGCTTAATATCCAGCAGGGAAGGGGGAAAACTGTTTTTT.

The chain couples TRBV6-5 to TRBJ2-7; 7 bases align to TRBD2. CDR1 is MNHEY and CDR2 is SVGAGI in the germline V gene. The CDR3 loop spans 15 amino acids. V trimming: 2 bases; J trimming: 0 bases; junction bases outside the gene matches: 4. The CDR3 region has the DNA TGTGCCAGCAGTTACGGGACTATCGACTCCTACGAGCAGTACTTC. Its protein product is CASSYGTIDSYEQYF.

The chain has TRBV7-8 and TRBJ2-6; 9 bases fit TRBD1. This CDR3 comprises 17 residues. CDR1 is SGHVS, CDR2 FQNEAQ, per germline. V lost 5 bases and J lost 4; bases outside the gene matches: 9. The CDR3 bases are TGTGCCAGCAGCGAGGGTGGACAGGGGTCCGGGGCCAACGTCCTGACTTTC. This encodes CASSEGGQGSGANVLTF.

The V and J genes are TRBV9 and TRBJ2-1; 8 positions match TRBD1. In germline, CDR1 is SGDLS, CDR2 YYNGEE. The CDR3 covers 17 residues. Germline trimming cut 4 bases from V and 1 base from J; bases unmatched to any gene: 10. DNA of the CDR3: TGTGCCAGCAGCCTCTGGACAGGGATGGGATCCTACAATGAGCAGTTCTTC. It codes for CASSLWTGMGSYNEQFF.

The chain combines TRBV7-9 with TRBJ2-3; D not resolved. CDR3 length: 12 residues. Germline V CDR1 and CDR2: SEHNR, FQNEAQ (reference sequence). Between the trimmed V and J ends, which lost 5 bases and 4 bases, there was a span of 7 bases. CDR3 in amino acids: CASSLPADTQYF. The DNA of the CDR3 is TGTGCCAGCAGCCTCCCGGCAGATACGCAGTATTTT.

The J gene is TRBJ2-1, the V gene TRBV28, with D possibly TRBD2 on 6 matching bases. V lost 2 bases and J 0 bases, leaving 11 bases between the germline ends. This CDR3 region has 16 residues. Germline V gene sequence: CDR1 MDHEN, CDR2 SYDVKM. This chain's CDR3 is CASSLHRGNSYNEQFF. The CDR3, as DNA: TGTGCCAGCAGTTTACATCGGGGGAACTCCTACAATGAGCAGTTCTTC.

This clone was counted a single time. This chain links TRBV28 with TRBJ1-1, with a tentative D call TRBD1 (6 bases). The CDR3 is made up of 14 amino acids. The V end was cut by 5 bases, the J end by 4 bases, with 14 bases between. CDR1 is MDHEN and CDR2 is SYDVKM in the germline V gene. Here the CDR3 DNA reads TGTGCCAGCAGTGGTTTCAGGGGAAGCACTGAAGCTTTCTTT. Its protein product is CASSGFRGSTEAFF. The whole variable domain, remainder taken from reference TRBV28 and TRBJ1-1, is DVKVTQSSRYLVKRTGEKVFLECVQDMDHENMFWYRQDPGLGLRLIYFSYDVKMKEKGDIPEGYSVSREKKERFSLILESASTNQTSMYLCASSGFRGSTEAFFGQGTRLTVV.

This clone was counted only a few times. CDR3 in amino acids: CASSYRQERRNQPQHF. CDR3 DNA sequence: TGTGCCAGCAGTTACAGGCAGGAAAGGCGCAATCAGCCCCAGCATTTT. This chain joins TRBV6-6 and TRBJ1-5, with D unclear. The CDR3 contains 16 residues. CDR1 MNHNY and CDR2 SVGAGI come from the germline V gene (reference sequence). V lost 2 bases and J lost 2, with 13 bases in between.

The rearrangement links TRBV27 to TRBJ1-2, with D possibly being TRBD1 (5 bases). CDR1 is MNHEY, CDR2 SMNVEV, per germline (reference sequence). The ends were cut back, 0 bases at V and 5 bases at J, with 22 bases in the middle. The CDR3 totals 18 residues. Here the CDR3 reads CASSLSMGGRTPIYGYTF. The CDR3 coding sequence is TGTGCCAGCAGTTTATCGATGGGGGGGAGAACACCGATTTATGGCTACACCTTC.

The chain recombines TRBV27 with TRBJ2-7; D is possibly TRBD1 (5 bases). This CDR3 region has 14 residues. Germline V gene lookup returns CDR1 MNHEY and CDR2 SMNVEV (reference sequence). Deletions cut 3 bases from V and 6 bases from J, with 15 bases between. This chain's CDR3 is CASSFRQGRREQYF. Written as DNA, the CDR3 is TGTGCCAGCAGTTTCCGGCAGGGCAGGCGCGAGCAGTACTTC.

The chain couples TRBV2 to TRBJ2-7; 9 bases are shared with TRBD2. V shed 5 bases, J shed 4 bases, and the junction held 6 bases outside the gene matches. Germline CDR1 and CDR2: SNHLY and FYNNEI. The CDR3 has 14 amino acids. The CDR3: CASSLPGLAYEQYF. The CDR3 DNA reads TGTGCCAGCAGTCTTCCGGGACTAGCTTACGAGCAGTACTTC.

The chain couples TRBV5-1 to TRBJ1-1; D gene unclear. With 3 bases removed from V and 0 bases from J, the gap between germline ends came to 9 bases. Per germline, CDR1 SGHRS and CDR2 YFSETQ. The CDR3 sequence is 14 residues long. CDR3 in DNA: TGCGCCAGCAGCTGGGCAGCAATGAACACTGAAGCTTTCTTT. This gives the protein CASSWAAMNTEAFF.

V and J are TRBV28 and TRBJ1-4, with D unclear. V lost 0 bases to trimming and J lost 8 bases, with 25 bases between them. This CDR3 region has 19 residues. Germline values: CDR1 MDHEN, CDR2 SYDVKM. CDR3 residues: CASSLWATGVGTRQEKLFF. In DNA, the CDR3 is TGTGCCAGCAGTTTATGGGCAACGGGAGTAGGAACCCGTCAGGAAAAACTGTTTTTT.